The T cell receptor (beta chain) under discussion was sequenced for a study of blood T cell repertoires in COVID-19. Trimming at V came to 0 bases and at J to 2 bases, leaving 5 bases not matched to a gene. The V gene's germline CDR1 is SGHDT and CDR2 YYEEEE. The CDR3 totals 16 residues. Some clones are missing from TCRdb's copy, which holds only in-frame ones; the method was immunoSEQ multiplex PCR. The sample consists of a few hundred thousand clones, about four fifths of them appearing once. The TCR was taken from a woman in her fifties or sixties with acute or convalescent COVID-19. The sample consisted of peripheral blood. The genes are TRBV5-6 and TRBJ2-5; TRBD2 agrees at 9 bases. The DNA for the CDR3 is TGTGCCAGCAGCTTGGGTTTTGCGGGGGGGCAAGAGACCCAGTACTTC. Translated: CASSLGFAGGQETQYF.